This record covers a single TCR beta chain. The antigen remains undetermined. The CDR3 spans 14 residues. CDR1 is SGHVS and CDR2 is FNYEAQ in the germline V gene. The V gene lost 1 base and the J gene lost 1 base, with 8 bases spanning the gap. It was with 60 Vbeta and 13 Jbeta primers that the PCR ran. TCRdb's table, derived via immunoSEQ multiplex PCR, lists solely in-frame clones and lacks some. The sample lists about 100,000 clones, approximately 80% seen once, with around 4% in the top ten. The sample comes from a study of cytomegalovirus exposure and HLA in healthy donors. Whole-study results and caveats: A later analysis found most CMV-associated TCR beta chains apparently HLA-restricted. Accurate prediction of most subjects' HLA-A and HLA-B alleles from TCR beta sequences was reported.

The receptor's source is a male donor in good health and CMV-seronegative. The rearrangement uses TRBV7-6 and TRBJ2-7; a possible D gene is TRBD2 (6 bases). Source material: PBMCs. The CDR3 coding sequence is TGTGCCAGCAGCTTAGGGACTAAATCCTACGAGCAGTACTTC. Amino acid sequence: CASSLGTKSYEQYF. The entire variable domain, with the rest obtained from reference TRBV7-6 and TRBJ2-7, is as follows: GAGVSQSPRYKVTKRGQDVALRCDPISGHVSLYWYRQALGQGPEFLTYFNYEAQQDKSGLPNDRFSAERPEGSISTLTIQRTEQRDSAMYRCASSLGTKSYEQYFGPGTRLTVT.